This T cell receptor (beta chain) was identified in a study of blood T cell repertoires in COVID-19. Study background: Material from acute and convalescent COVID-19 was sourced from the United States, Italy and Spain.

Data came from immunoSEQ multiplex PCR; TCRdb stores just in-frame clones and leaves some out. The table has 200,000 to 300,000 clones, about four fifths seen once. V shed 0 bases and J shed 7 bases, with 10 bases lying between them. Germline V CDR1 and CDR2: SQVTM, ANQGSEA. CDR3 length equals 12 residues. Patients at the Seattle site were enrolled during active infection and followed longitudinally. Material: peripheral blood. The gene calls are TRBV29-1 and TRBJ2-7; D not resolved. The TCR sequence derives from a woman aged 80 or over with COVID-19, enrolled during active disease. This chain's CDR3 is CSVEDWSREQYF. CDR3 bases: TGCAGCGTTGAAGATTGGAGTAGGGAGCAGTACTTC.